This T cell receptor (beta chain) was captured by sequencing in a study of T cells after yellow fever vaccination. On the study more broadly: SMART-Seq v4 Ultra Low Input handled preparation of low-cell-number fractions.

V shed 2 bases and J 7 bases; nucleotides not matched to a gene: 7. Germline V CDR1 and CDR2: LGHNA, YNFKEQ. There are 14 residues in the CDR3. Researchers made TCR cDNA using 5'RACE template switching, and this step added a universal primer site and UMIs. TCRdb recomputed calls from the 5' RACE reads with MiXCR, one row per CDR3 protein. The repertoire holds 450,000 to 550,000 distinct CDR3 sequences, about a fifth seen once, with roughly a sixth in the top ten. Broader study findings: Bulk-population clonotypes that are abundant could appear as contaminants in FACS-sorted repertoires. The booster saw the reappearance of most primary-vaccination clones (approximately 97% CD4, roughly 90% CD8).

About this clonotype: Its antigen is still unknown.

The V gene is TRBV4-2, the J gene TRBJ1-2; 7 bases agree with TRBD1. The sequencing here drew on PBMCs, taken less than 25 days after the first yellow fever vaccination. The source is a man in his late teens or twenties who received the YFV17D yellow fever vaccine. CDR3: CASSQTGEPRGYTF. The CDR3 DNA reads TGTGCCAGCAGCCAAACAGGGGAGCCCCGTGGCTACACCTTC.